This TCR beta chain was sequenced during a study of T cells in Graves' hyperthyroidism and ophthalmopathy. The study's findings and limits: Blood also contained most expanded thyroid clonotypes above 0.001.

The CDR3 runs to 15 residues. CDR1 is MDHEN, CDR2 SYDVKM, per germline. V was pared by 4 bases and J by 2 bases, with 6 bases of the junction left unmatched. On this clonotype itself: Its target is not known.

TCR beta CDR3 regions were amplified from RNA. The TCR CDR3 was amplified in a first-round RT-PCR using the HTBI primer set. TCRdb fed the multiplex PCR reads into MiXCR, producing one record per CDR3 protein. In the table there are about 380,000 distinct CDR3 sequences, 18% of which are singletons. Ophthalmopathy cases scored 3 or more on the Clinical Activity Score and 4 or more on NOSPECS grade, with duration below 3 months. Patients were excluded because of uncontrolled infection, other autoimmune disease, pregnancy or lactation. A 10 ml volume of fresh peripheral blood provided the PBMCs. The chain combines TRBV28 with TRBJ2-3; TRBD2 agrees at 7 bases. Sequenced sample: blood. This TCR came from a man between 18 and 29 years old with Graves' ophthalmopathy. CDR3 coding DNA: TGTGCCAGCAGTTCCCCCCGGGGGGACACAGATACGCAGTATTTT. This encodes CASSSPRGDTDTQYF.